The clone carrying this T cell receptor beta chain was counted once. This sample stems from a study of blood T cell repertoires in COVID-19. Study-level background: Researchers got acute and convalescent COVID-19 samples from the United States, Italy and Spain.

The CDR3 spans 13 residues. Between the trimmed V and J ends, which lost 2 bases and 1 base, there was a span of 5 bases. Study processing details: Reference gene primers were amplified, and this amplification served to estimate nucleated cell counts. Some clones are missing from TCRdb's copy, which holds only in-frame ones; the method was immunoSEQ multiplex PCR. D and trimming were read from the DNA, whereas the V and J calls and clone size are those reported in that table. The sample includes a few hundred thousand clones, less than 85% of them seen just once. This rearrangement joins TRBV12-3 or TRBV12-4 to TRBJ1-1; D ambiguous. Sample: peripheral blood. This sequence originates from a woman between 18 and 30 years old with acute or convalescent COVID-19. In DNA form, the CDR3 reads TGTGCCAGCAGTTTAATTCGGAACACTGAAGCTTTCTTT. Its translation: CASSLIRNTEAFF.